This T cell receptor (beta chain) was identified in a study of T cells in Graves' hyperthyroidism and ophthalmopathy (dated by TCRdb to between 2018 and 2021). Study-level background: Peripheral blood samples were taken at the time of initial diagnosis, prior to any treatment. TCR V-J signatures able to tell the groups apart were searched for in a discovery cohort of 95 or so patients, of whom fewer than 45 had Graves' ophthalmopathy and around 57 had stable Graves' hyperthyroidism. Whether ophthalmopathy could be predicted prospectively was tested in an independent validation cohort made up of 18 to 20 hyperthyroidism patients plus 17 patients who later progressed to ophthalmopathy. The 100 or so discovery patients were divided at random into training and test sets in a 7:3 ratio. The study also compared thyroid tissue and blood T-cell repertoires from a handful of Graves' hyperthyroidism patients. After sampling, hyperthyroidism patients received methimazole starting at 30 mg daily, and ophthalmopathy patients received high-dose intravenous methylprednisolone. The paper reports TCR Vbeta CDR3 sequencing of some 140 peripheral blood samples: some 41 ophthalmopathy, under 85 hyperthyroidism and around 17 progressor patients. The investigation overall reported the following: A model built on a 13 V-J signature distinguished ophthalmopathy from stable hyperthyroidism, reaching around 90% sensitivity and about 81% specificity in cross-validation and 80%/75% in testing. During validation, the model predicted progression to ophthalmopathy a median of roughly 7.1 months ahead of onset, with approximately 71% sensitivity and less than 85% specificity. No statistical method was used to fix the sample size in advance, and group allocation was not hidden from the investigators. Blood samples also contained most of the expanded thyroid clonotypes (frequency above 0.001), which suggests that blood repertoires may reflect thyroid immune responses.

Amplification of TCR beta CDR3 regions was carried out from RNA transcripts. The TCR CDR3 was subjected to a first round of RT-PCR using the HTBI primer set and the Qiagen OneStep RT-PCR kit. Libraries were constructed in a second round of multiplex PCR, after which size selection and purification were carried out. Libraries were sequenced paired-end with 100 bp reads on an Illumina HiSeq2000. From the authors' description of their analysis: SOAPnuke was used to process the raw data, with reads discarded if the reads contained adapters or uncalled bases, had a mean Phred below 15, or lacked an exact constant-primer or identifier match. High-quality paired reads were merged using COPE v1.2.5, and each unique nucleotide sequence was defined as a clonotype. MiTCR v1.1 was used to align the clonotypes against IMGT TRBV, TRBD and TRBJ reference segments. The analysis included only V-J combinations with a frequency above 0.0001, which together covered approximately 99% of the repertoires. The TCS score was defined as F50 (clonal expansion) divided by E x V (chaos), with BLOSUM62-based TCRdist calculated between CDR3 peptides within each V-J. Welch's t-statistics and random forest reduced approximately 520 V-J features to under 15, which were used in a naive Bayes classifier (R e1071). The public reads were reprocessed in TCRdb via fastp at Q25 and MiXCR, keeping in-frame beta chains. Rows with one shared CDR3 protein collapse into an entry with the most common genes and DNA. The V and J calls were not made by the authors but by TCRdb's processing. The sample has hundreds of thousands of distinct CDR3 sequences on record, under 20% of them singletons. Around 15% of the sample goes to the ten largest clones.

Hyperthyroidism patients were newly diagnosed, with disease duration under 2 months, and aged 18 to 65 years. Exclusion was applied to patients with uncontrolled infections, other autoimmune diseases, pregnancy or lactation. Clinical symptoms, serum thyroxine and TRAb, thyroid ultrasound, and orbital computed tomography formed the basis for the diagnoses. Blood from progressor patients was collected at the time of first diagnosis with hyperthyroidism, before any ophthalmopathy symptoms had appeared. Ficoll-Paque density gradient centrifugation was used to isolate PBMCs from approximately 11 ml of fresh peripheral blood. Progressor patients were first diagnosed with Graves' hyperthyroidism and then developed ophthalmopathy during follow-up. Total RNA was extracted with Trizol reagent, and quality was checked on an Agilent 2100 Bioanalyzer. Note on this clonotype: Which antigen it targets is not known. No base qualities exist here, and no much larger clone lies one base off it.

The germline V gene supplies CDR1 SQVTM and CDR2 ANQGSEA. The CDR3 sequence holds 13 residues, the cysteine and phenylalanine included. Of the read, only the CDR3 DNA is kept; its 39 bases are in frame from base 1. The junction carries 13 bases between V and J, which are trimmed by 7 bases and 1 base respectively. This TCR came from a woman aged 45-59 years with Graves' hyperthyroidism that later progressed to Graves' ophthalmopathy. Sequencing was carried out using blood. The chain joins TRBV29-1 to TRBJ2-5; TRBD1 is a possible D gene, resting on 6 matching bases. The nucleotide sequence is TGCAGCGCCGGGCAGGGGATCCAAGAGACCCAGTACTTC. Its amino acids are CSAGQGIQETQYF.